This T cell receptor beta chain was observed in a study of blood T cell repertoires in COVID-19. Across the whole study: Samples representing acute and convalescent COVID-19 were sourced from the United States, Italy and Spain. Nucleic acid was either cDNA or gDNA, and it came from T cells, B-cell-depleted T cells, or PBMCs.

In the authors' workflow: Nucleated cell number was recorded as an estimate derived from reference gene primer amplification. The method was immunoSEQ multiplex PCR; TCRdb's version includes in-frame clones alone and lacks a portion of them. V, J and clone size reflect that table, while D and trimming were determined from the DNA. The sample holds roughly 360,000 clones, roughly 86% seen once. V shed 8 bases and J shed 3 bases, with 14 bases lying between them. The CDR3 runs 13 residues. Germline lookup yields CDR1 SNHLY and CDR2 FYNNEI. Sequenced material: peripheral blood. This chain links TRBV2 with TRBJ2-7, with a weak D call TRBD1 (6 bases). This clonotype was sampled from a human donor with acute or convalescent COVID-19. The donor label of this sample is uncertain. The CDR3 reads CASARRQDYEQYF. Written as DNA, the CDR3 is TGTGCCAGCGCCCGTCGACAGGACTACGAGCAGTACTTC.